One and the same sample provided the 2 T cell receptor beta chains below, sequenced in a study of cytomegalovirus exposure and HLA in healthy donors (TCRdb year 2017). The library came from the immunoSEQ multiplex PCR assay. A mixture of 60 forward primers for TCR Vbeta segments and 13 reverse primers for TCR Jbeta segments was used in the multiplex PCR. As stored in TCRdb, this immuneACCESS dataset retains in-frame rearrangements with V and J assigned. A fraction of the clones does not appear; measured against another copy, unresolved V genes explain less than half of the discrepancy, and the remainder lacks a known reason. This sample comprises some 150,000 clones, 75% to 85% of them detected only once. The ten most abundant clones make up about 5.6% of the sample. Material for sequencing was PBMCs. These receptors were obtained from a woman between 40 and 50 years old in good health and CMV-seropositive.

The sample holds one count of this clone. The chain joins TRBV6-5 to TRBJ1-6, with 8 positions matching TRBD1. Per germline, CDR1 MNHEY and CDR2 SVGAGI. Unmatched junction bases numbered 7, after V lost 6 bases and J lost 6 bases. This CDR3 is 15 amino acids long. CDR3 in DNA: TGTGCCAGCAGCAGGGACAGGCCTTTTAATTCACCCCTCCACTTT. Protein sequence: CASSRDRPFNSPLHF.

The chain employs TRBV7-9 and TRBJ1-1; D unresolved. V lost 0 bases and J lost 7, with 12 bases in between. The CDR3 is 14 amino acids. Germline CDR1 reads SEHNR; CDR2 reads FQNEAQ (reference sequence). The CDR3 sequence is CASSLAAKTVEAFF. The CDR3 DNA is TGTGCCAGCAGCTTAGCGGCAAAAACAGTTGAAGCTTTCTTT.